These T cell receptor beta chains were read from a single sample in a study of T cell responses to AZD1222 COVID-19 vaccine. Data came from immunoSEQ multiplex PCR; TCRdb stores just in-frame clones and leaves some out. Of about 140,000 clones listed, approximately 90% are singletons. The specimen comprised peripheral blood, sampled on day 0 of AZD1222 vaccination. Receptors originate from an adult in good health. The CDR3 runs from the conserved cysteine through the conserved F or W. The D gene is left open where the match is weak. Some rows mark clone size as missing; the rest say once, few, many or name a class of expanded clone.

cdr3_length clone_size d_call j_call v_call cdr3_nt cdr3_aa
13 . TRBD2 TRBJ2-1 TRBV5-4 TGTGCCAGCAGCTCCCTTAGCGGGGATGAGCAGTTCTTC CASSSLSGDEQFF
12 once . TRBJ1-1 TRBV4-1 TGCGCCAGCAGTAGAATAGGGTATGAAGCTTTCTTT CASSRIGYEAFF
14 . TRBD2 TRBJ2-3 TRBV30 TGTGCCTGGAGGGGACTAGCGGTCACAGATACGCAGTATTTT CAWRGLAVTDTQYF
14 . . TRBJ2-6 TRBV6-4 TGTGCCAGCAGTGAGGGTGCTGGGGCCAACGTCCTGACTTTC CASSEGAGANVLTF
14 few . TRBJ2-2 TRBV30 TGTGCCTCGAGGGTCGGGGTTGGCGCCGGGGAGCTGTTTTTT CASRVGVGAGELFF
15 . . TRBJ2-3 TRBV10-3 TGTGCCATCATTCACCGGTCCCTCTCGCGAGGTACGCAGTATTTT CAIIHRSLSRGTQYF
15 . TRBD2 TRBJ2-1 TRBV2 TGTGCCAGCAGTGCTGGCCTAGCGGGATTCAATGAGCAGTTCTTC CASSAGLAGFNEQFF
14 . . TRBJ1-2 TRBV27 TGTGCCAGCAGTTACGGCACTCCTAACTATGGCTACACCTTC CASSYGTPNYGYTF
14 . TRBD1 TRBJ1-1 TRBV3-1/TRBV3-2 TGTGCCAGGCAGGACCCAACGGACAGGGCGGGAGCTTTCTTT CARQDPTDRAGAFF
12 . . TRBJ2-7 TRBV29-1 TGCAGCGTTTCCCTAGCGAGACACGAGCAGTACTTC CSVSLARHEQYF
15 . TRBD1 TRBJ2-7 TRBV7-9 TGTGCCAGCAGTGCCACCGGGACAGTAGAATACGAGCAGTACTTC CASSATGTVEYEQYF
15 . . TRBJ1-3 TRBV18 TGTGCCAGCTCACCCCGAGGGACTATCGGAAACACCATATATTTT CASSPRGTIGNTIYF
13 . . TRBJ1-5 TRBV27 TGTGCCAGCAGTTTGTCCTCTACTCAGCCCCAGCATTTT CASSLSSTQPQHF
16 . TRBD1 TRBJ1-5 TRBV25-1 TGTGCCAGCAGTGAAGACAGGGGGCAGGTTAATCAGCCCCAGCATTTT CASSEDRGQVNQPQHF
15 . . TRBJ1-1 TRBV27 TGTGCCAGCACCCCGCTAGGGCTCTTGAACACTGAAGCTTTCTTT CASTPLGLLNTEAFF
14 . . TRBJ1-1 TRBV4-3 TGCGCCAGCAGCCAAGATCAGGAGAACACTGAAGCTTTCTTT CASSQDQENTEAFF
12 . . TRBJ2-3 TRBV30 TGTGCCTGGAGTTCAGGGACAGATACGCAGTATTTT CAWSSGTDTQYF
17 . TRBD1 TRBJ1-5 TRBV13 TGTGCCAGGGTGGGACAGATGAGGTTGCAACTGAATCAGCCCCAGCATTTT CARVGQMRLQLNQPQHF
15 few . TRBJ2-2 TRBV27 TGTGCCAGCAGTTTTGGGTTAGCGAACACCGGGGAGCTGTTTTTT CASSFGLANTGELFF
13 . . TRBJ1-2 TRBV7-3 TGTGCCAGCAGCCCCGGACCTCACGATGGCTACACCTTC CASSPGPHDGYTF
15 . . TRBJ2-7 TRBV5-4 TGTGCCAGCAGCAGTGCCTTGGGTGGGTACTACGAGCAGTACTTC CASSSALGGYYEQYF
17 . TRBD2 TRBJ2-1 TRBV9 TGTGCCAGCAGCGTTTCGATAGCGGGAGGGCAATACAATGAGCAGTTCTTC CASSVSIAGGQYNEQFF
14 . . TRBJ2-6 TRBV4-1 TGCGCCAGCAGCCTCGCCCCTGGGGCCAACGTCCTGACTTTC CASSLAPGANVLTF
18 . TRBD1 TRBJ1-4 TRBV28 TGTGCCAGCAGTGAAGACAGGGCCCAGGATCCAACTAATGAAAAACTGTTTTTT CASSEDRAQDPTNEKLFF
16 once TRBD2 TRBJ2-1 TRBV5-6 TGTGCCAGCAGCTTAGCGGGAGGGCCCCTTTACAATGAGCAGTTCTTC CASSLAGGPLYNEQFF
12 . . TRBJ2-3 TRBV2 TGTGCCAGCAGTGTTTCCGGGGATACGCAGTATTTT CASSVSGDTQYF
16 . . TRBJ1-4 TRBV6-5 TGTGCCAGCAGTTACTCGCAGGGGACAACTAATGAAAAACTGTTTTTT CASSYSQGTTNEKLFF
15 . . TRBJ2-2 TRBV19 TGTGCCAGTACCCTCCTGGGTAAAAACACCGGGGAGCTGTTTTTT CASTLLGKNTGELFF
16 . . TRBJ1-2 TRBV9 TGTGCCAGCAGCGTAGGTTCGGGCGCCCCTAAGAGGGGCTACACCTTC CASSVGSGAPKRGYTF
13 . . TRBJ1-2 TRBV11-3 TGTGCCAGCAGCTTAGATCGCCGGGATGGCTACACCTTC CASSLDRRDGYTF
18 . TRBD1 TRBJ2-6 TRBV7-3 TGTGCCAGCAGCCGGAACAGGGGGCTCCTCTCTGGGGCCAACGTCCTGACTTTC CASSRNRGLLSGANVLTF
13 once . TRBJ2-7 TRBV7-9 TGTGCCAGCAGCTTAGGACATCCCTACGAGCAGTACTTC CASSLGHPYEQYF
17 . . TRBJ2-1 TRBV28 TGTGCCAGCACCTCCTATATACAGCCACTACCCTACAATGAGCAGTTCTTC CASTSYIQPLPYNEQFF
14 . TRBD2 TRBJ2-7 TRBV6-2/TRBV6-3 TGTGCCAGCAGTGTAGCGGGACCCACCTACGAGCAGTACTTC CASSVAGPTYEQYF
12 . . TRBJ1-2 TRBV6-5 TGTGCCAGCAAAAGGCAGGGAGATGGCTACACCTTC CASKRQGDGYTF
12 . . TRBJ2-3 TRBV30 TGTGCCTGGACCTCTGGGGTAGATACGCAGTATTTT CAWTSGVDTQYF
18 . TRBD1 TRBJ2-6 TRBV27 TGTGCCAGCATGAGGGTCCAGGGGGCTCACTCTGGGGCCAACGTCCTGACTTTC CASMRVQGAHSGANVLTF
15 once . TRBJ1-2 TRBV28 TGTGCCAGCAGTTTAGCTGGGGGCTGGGACTATGGCTACACCTTC CASSLAGGWDYGYTF
15 . TRBD2 TRBJ2-2 TRBV27 TGTGCCAGCAGACAGACTAGCGGGAGTGCCGGGGAGCTGTTTTTT CASRQTSGSAGELFF
16 . . TRBJ2-7 TRBV7-2 TGTGCCAGCAGCTTACTAGGAGGAGGGGCCTCCTACGAGCAGTACTTC CASSLLGGGASYEQYF
13 . . TRBJ2-7 TRBV5-1 TGCGCCAGCAGCTTCAGGGGCGGTGACGAGCAGTACTTC CASSFRGGDEQYF
14 . TRBD1 TRBJ1-1 TRBV10-3 TGTGCCATCAGAACCGGGACAGGGAACACTGAAGCTTTCTTT CAIRTGTGNTEAFF
14 . . TRBJ1-6 TRBV6-5 TGTGCCAGCTCGGCGGGGCGATCTAATTCACCCCTCCACTTT CASSAGRSNSPLHF
16 . . TRBJ2-3 TRBV3-1/TRBV3-2 TGTGCCAGCAGCCAAGGTCGAGCCGGGGGTAGAGATACGCAGTATTTT CASSQGRAGGRDTQYF
14 . TRBD2 TRBJ2-3 TRBV11-1 TGTGCCAGCACCCAGGGACTAGCGGGAGATACGCAGTATTTT CASTQGLAGDTQYF
13 . . TRBJ2-7 TRBV10-3 TGTGCCATCAGTGATTCTGCTACCTGGGAGCAGTACTTC CAISDSATWEQYF
19 . . TRBJ2-7 TRBV19 TGTGCCAGTAGTAGAAGACACGATGTGAACTTAAGGAGCTCCTACGAGCAGTACTTC CASSRRHDVNLRSSYEQYF
16 . . TRBJ1-1 TRBV11-2 TGTGCCAGCAGCTTAGTCTCCGGGGGGCGGCGAACTGAAGCTTTCTTT CASSLVSGGRRTEAFF
17 . . TRBJ1-5 TRBV9 TGTGCCAGCAAGGTCGAGGGACCCCCACGCGCAAATCAGCCCCAGCATTTT CASKVEGPPRANQPQHF
13 . . TRBJ2-7 TRBV27 TGTGCCAGCAGCGTCTACAGCTCCTACGAGCAGTACTTC CASSVYSSYEQYF
17 . TRBD2 TRBJ2-1 TRBV6-2/TRBV6-3 TGTGCCAGCAGTTTTCCCTTGGGAGGGCCCGGGGCAAATGAGCAGTTCTTC CASSFPLGGPGANEQFF
13 . . TRBJ1-3 TRBV9 TGTGCCAGCAGCGTAGTGGGGGGGAACACCATATATTTT CASSVVGGNTIYF
15 . TRBD2 TRBJ2-1 TRBV6-2/TRBV6-3 TGTGCCAGCAGCCAAGCGGGAGTATCCTACAATGAGCAGTTCTTC CASSQAGVSYNEQFF
13 . TRBD2 TRBJ2-4 TRBV28 TGTGCCAGCAGTCCGGGACGGGAGGACATTCAGTACTTC CASSPGREDIQYF
15 . TRBD2 TRBJ2-7 TRBV7-2 TGTGCCAGCAGCTTATTGCGGGAGGGCCCCTACGAGCAGTACTTC CASSLLREGPYEQYF
13 once . TRBJ2-3 TRBV6-5 TGTGCCAGCAGTGACTCGATCACAGATACGCAGTATTTT CASSDSITDTQYF
15 . . TRBJ1-5 TRBV24-1 TGTGCCACCAGTGATGGCGGCTCCCTAGGACAGCCCCAGCATTTT CATSDGGSLGQPQHF
15 few . TRBJ1-2 TRBV5-4 TGTGCCAGCAGCCGTGGAGCACACAGGGAACATGGCTACACCTTC CASSRGAHREHGYTF